These 27 T cell receptor beta chains came from one sample sequenced in a study of T cell responses to AZD1222 COVID-19 vaccine. Sequencing was performed with immunoSEQ multiplex PCR; in TCRdb, only in-frame clones are kept and a portion is missing. The top ten hold 15% to 20% of the sample, which has tens of thousands of clones, roughly 87% seen once. The sequenced sample was peripheral blood, obtained on day 0 of AZD1222 vaccination. The receptors shown here come from an adult in good health.

There are a few counts of this clone. J is TRBJ2-7 and V is TRBV7-8; the match to TRBD1 covers 7 bases. The CDR3 is 15 amino acids. Losses at the gene ends were 1 base for V and 4 bases for J; bases not matched to a gene: 7. In germline, CDR1 is SGHVS, CDR2 FQNEAQ. In DNA form, the CDR3 reads TGTGCCAGCAGCTTAGAGGGGACAGCTCAATACGAGCAGTACTTC. Encoded protein: CASSLEGTAQYEQYF.

This rearrangement joins TRBV29-1 to TRBJ1-2, with a tentative D call TRBD1 (5 bases). Trimming took off 4 bases at V and 3 bases at J, with 12 bases between the two ends. This CDR3 is built from 13 residues. Germline V gene sequence: CDR1 SQVTM, CDR2 ANQGSEA. The CDR3 sequence is CSVGTGTDYGYTF. The DNA of the CDR3 is TGCAGCGTTGGAACCGGGACGGACTATGGCTACACCTTC.

This rearrangement joins TRBV10-3 to TRBJ2-7; D might be TRBD2 (5 bases). The germline V and J ends were trimmed by 6 bases and 6 bases, with 9 bases remaining between them. The germline gives CDR1 ENHRY, CDR2 SYGVKD. The CDR3 consists of 11 residues. CDR3: CAIRGSAEQYF. The CDR3 region has the DNA TGTGCCATCAGGGGGAGCGCCGAGCAGTACTTC.

The chain combines TRBV4-1 with TRBJ1-4; TRBD1 matches 7 bases. Germline-derived CDR1 and CDR2 are MGHRA and YSYEKL. This CDR3 region has 16 residues. The trim removed 0 bases at V and 0 bases at J, leaving 1 base unmatched. CDR3 nucleotides: TGCGCCAGCAGCCAAGATAGGGGGCCAACTAATGAAAAACTGTTTTTT. Translating it yields CASSQDRGPTNEKLFF.

This rearrangement joins TRBV21-1 to TRBJ1-5. TRBV21-1 is recorded as a pseudogene. This CDR3 spans 18 amino acids. The CDR3 DNA reads TGTGCCAGCAGCAAACTGTTCGAATTGACGCGGGGCAATCAGCCCCAGCATTTT. Protein product: CASSKLFELTRGNQPQHF.

This clone showed up just a few times. This rearrangement joins TRBV11-3 to TRBJ1-1; D may be TRBD1 (6 bases). Trimming stripped 3 bases from V and 3 bases from J, with 11 bases between. The CDR3 covers 14 residues. Looked up from germline, CDR1 is SGHNT and CDR2 is YENEEA. The CDR3 DNA reads TGTGCCAGCAGCTTTGGACAGACATACACTGAAGCTTTCTTT. It is translated as CASSFGQTYTEAFF.

This chain joins TRBV5-1 and TRBJ1-3; weak D call: TRBD1 (5 bases). Germline V lookup: CDR1 SGHRS, CDR2 YFSETQ. The CDR3 extends over 15 amino acids. Trimming removed 5 bases from V and 0 bases from J, with 12 bases in between. The CDR3 loop is CASSPGRTSGNTIYF. The CDR3 DNA reads as TGCGCCAGCAGTCCGGGACGGACCTCTGGAAACACCATATATTTT.

This clone was seen a single time. This chain connects TRBV9 to TRBJ2-7, with 7 bases matching TRBD1. The germline V gene has CDR1 SGDLS and CDR2 YYNGEE. With 4 bases clipped from V and 0 bases from J, the junction kept 7 bases outside the gene matches. This CDR3 is built from 15 residues. The DNA for the CDR3 is TGTGCCAGCAGCACGGGACAGTCCACCTCCTACGAGCAGTACTTC. This codes for CASSTGQSTSYEQYF.

The chain joins TRBV6-6 to TRBJ2-7; 12 bases line up with TRBD2. The V segment lost 5 bases and the J segment 6 bases; nucleotides outside the gene matches: 8. The CDR3 runs to 15 residues. Germline V gene lookup returns CDR1 MNHNY and CDR2 SVGAGI (reference sequence). This chain's CDR3 is CASSRSSGRGGEQYF. In nucleotides, the CDR3 is TGTGCCAGCAGTCGTTCTAGCGGGAGGGGAGGCGAGCAGTACTTC.

The chain carries TRBV4-2 and TRBJ2-1, with 14 bases matching TRBD2. Germline CDR1 is LGHNA and CDR2 is YNFKEQ. This CDR3 spans 16 amino acids. V dropped 4 bases and J dropped 4; count of bases not matched to a gene: 3. CDR3 loop: CASSLTSGGGYNEQFF. Here the CDR3 DNA reads TGTGCCAGCAGCCTGACTAGCGGGGGGGGTTACAATGAGCAGTTCTTC.

This chain uses TRBV4-1 with TRBJ1-4; maybe TRBD1 (5 bases). The CDR3 totals 18 residues. Germline CDR1 is MGHRA and CDR2 is YSYEKL. V was trimmed by 5 bases and J by 0 bases, leaving 19 bases between them. This CDR3 reads CASSNRGVTSTTNEKLFF. The CDR3 nucleotides are TGCGCCAGCAGCAATCGGGGGGTGACATCCACAACTAATGAAAAACTGTTTTTT.

V and J are TRBV6-7 and TRBJ1-3; possible D gene TRBD1, 6 bases. TRBV6-7 is given ORF status, its function remaining uncertain. This CDR3 comprises 14 residues. V lost 7 bases and J lost 5, with 15 bases in between. The CDR3 region has the DNA TGTGCCAGCAACGTTATACAGGGTAGAAACACCATATATTTT. As protein: CASNVIQGRNTIYF.

The chain uses TRBV4-1 and TRBJ2-2; D call uncertain. Trimming removed 3 bases at V and 0 bases at J, with 8 bases between. The CDR3 consists of 15 residues. Germline V gene lookup returns CDR1 MGHRA and CDR2 YSYEKL. The CDR3, as DNA: TGCGCCAGCAGCCAGCGACAAACGAACACCGGGGAGCTGTTTTTT. It translates to CASSQRQTNTGELFF.

The genes are TRBV4-1 and TRBJ2-7, with 7 positions matching TRBD1. Germline V gene data show CDR1 as MGHRA and CDR2 as YSYEKL. This CDR3 contains 15 residues. J was trimmed by 5 bases and V by 0 bases; bases with no gene match: 7. In nucleotides, the CDR3 is TGCGCCAGCAGCCAAGAAAGCTGGACAGGTGACGAGCAGTACTTC. Protein product: CASSQESWTGDEQYF.

The chain combines TRBV5-1 with TRBJ1-1; D is perhaps TRBD1 (6 bases). V shed 7 bases and J shed 1 base, with 20 bases lying between them. Germline CDR1 SGHRS, CDR2 YFSETQ. The CDR3 totals 16 residues. The CDR3 DNA sequence: TGCGCCAGCTCACGGGGGGGCTCTGAGGGGAACACTGAAGCTTTCTTT. Translated, it gives CASSRGGSEGNTEAFF.

CDR3 residues: CASRRGQANSPLHF. The CDR3 DNA is TGTGCCAGCAGACGGGGACAGGCGAATTCACCCCTCCACTTT. The chain combines TRBV3-1 (or the pseudogene TRBV3-2) with TRBJ1-6; 8 positions match TRBD1. V was pared by 6 bases and J by 7 bases, with 5 bases of the junction left unmatched. CDR3 length equals 14 residues. Per the germline V gene, CDR1 is LGHDT and CDR2 is YNNKEL (reference sequence).

J is TRBJ1-2 and V is TRBV6-5; 7 bases match TRBD1. This CDR3 is built from 14 residues. Germline V gives CDR1 MNHEY, CDR2 SVGAGI. With V trimmed by 5 bases and J by 1 base, 4 bases remained unmatched. CDR3 sequence (DNA): TGTGCCAGCAGTCCGGACAGGAATAACTATGGCTACACCTTC. This translates into CASSPDRNNYGYTF.

This clone has a handful of counts. The chain is built from TRBV18 and TRBJ2-5; no definite D call. The CDR3 covers 12 residues. V lost 8 bases and J 4 bases, leaving 11 bases between the germline ends. CDR1 and CDR2 from the germline V gene are KGHSH and LQKENI. CDR3 DNA sequence: TGTGCCAGCAGTAAAAACGGAGAGACCCAGTACTTC. Its translation is CASSKNGETQYF.

The chain joins TRBV6-2 or TRBV6-3 to TRBJ2-5; 9 nucleotides match TRBD2. Per germline, CDR1 MNHEY and CDR2 SVGEGT. Trimming at V came to 0 bases and at J to 5 bases, leaving 7 bases not matched to a gene. CDR3 length: 16 residues. The CDR3 coding sequence is TGTGCCAGCAGTTACTCGTTGAGCGGGGGGATCGAGACCCAGTACTTC. Amino acids: CASSYSLSGGIETQYF.

This chain links TRBV27 with TRBJ1-1, with a possible D match to TRBD1 (5 bases). CDR3 length: 12 amino acids. The germline V gene encodes CDR1 MNHEY and CDR2 SMNVEV (reference sequence). Trimming pared 6 bases from V and 3 bases from J, leaving 8 bases between. The CDR3 DNA reads TGTGCCAGCAGGGCAGGGCACACTGAAGCTTTCTTT. It encodes CASRAGHTEAFF.

The chain employs TRBV7-2 and TRBJ1-4; D gene unclear. Per the germline V gene, CDR1 is SGHTA and CDR2 is FQGNSA. The CDR3 spans 13 residues. Trimming removed 1 base from V and 8 bases from J, with 8 bases in between. CDR3 DNA: TGTGCCAGCAGCTTAGAAGGCCGGGAAAAACTGTTTTTT. This translates into CASSLEGREKLFF.

V and J are TRBV5-6 and TRBJ1-2; 7 bases agree with TRBD1. The CDR3 totals 17 residues. After removal of 6 bases from V and 4 bases from J, the junction contained 18 bases not matched to a gene. Germline CDR1 reads SGHDT; CDR2 reads YYEEEE. DNA for the CDR3: TGTGCCAGCAATCCTCTGAACAGGGGCGATGAGGGCTATGGCTACACCTTC. This gives the protein CASNPLNRGDEGYGYTF.

The V gene is TRBV7-2, the J gene TRBJ2-2; D is uncertain. Germline values: CDR1 SGHTA, CDR2 FQGNSA. The CDR3 sequence is 14 residues long. Trimming removed 1 base at V and 1 base at J, with 4 bases between. The DNA of the CDR3 is TGTGCCAGCAGCTTAGGACAGAACACCGGGGAGCTGTTTTTT. This encodes CASSLGQNTGELFF.

The chain is built from TRBV19 and TRBJ1-2; TRBD1 matches at 10 bases. CDR1 is LNHDA, CDR2 SQIVND, per germline (reference sequence). The CDR3 spans 16 residues. The V segment lost 6 bases and the J segment 4 bases; nucleotides outside the gene matches: 11. CDR3 loop: CASSYRQGASGYGYTF. Here the CDR3 DNA reads TGTGCCAGTAGCTACAGACAGGGGGCTTCGGGCTATGGCTACACCTTC.

The rearrangement links TRBV7-6 to TRBJ1-4; D might be TRBD1 (5 bases). Germline loops: CDR1 SGHVS, CDR2 FNYEAQ. V lost 3 bases to trimming and J lost 0 bases, with 17 bases between them. The CDR3 has 18 residues. The CDR3 region is CASSLGTRTSATNEKLFF. CDR3 in DNA: TGTGCCAGCAGCTTGGGGACGCGGACTTCTGCAACTAATGAAAAACTGTTTTTT.

V usage is TRBV6-5 and J usage is TRBJ2-7; the D gene could be TRBD1 or TRBD2 (5 bases each). This CDR3 comprises 14 residues. The germline gives CDR1 MNHEY, CDR2 SVGAGI. The V end lost 6 bases, the J end lost 1 base, and 13 bases lay between the germline ends. The CDR3 sequence is CASRLRDLSYEQYF. The DNA of the CDR3 is TGTGCCAGCAGATTAAGGGACCTTTCCTACGAGCAGTACTTC.

The chain has TRBV2 and TRBJ1-2; D perhaps matches TRBD1 (6 bases). The CDR3 covers 14 residues. Germline V gene sequence: CDR1 SNHLY, CDR2 FYNNEI. Trimming took off 7 bases at V and 2 bases at J, with 14 bases between the two ends. DNA of the CDR3: TGTGCCAGCATGGATGGGGGCGCGAACTATGGCTACACCTTC. As protein: CASMDGGANYGYTF. The full variable domain, with the rest looked up from reference TRBV2 and TRBJ1-2, is EPEVTQTPSHQVTQMGQEVILRCVPISNHLYFYWYRQILGQKVEFLVSFYNNEISEKSEIFDDQFSVERPDGSNFTLKIRSTKLEDSAMYFCASMDGGANYGYTFGSGTRLTVV.